The next 6 T cell receptor beta chains were all read from a single sample in a study of blood T cell repertoires in COVID-19. Using immunoSEQ multiplex PCR, the repertoire was profiled, and TCRdb retains in-frame clones only, with some absent. The sample holds some 200,000 clones, approximately 81% seen once. The sample taken for sequencing was peripheral blood. These receptors all come from a woman of 80 years or more with COVID-19, enrolled during active disease.

The chain recombines TRBV3-1 (or the pseudogene TRBV3-2) with TRBJ2-3; D perhaps matches TRBD2 (5 bases). The CDR3 sequence is 16 residues long. Germline CDR1 is LGHDT and CDR2 is YNNKEL (reference sequence). The V gene lost 0 bases and the J gene lost 1 base, with 11 bases spanning the gap. The CDR3 reads CASSQERTGRTDTQYF. CDR3 DNA: TGTGCCAGCAGCCAAGAAAGGACTGGACGCACAGATACGCAGTATTTT.

The chain employs TRBV7-2 and TRBJ1-1, with D unresolved. This CDR3 has 13 amino acids. Trimming stripped 4 bases from V and 0 bases from J, with 6 bases between. Germline CDR1 and CDR2: SGHTA and FQGNSA. CDR3 DNA: TGTGCCAGCAGCTATGTCATGAACACTGAAGCTTTCTTT. As protein: CASSYVMNTEAFF.

The chain recombines TRBV19 with TRBJ1-4; 7 nucleotides agree with TRBD1. The CDR3 totals 14 residues. Germline CDR1 is LNHDA and CDR2 is SQIVND (reference sequence). Trimming took 5 bases from V and 10 from J; bases not matched to a gene: 10. The CDR3 protein is CASSLRQGPRKLFF. The CDR3, as DNA: TGTGCCAGTAGTTTGAGACAGGGCCCGCGAAAACTGTTTTTT. The complete variable domain, with remaining parts taken from reference TRBV19 and TRBJ1-4, reads DGGITQSPKYLFRKEGQNVTLSCEQNLNHDAMYWYRQDPGQGLRLIYYSQIVNDFQKGDIAEGYSVSREKKESFPLTVTSAQKNPTAFYLCASSLRQGPRKLFFGSGTQLSVL.

This clone is a singleton in its sample. The rearrangement uses TRBV5-1 and TRBJ1-2, with TRBD1 as a possible D gene (5 bases). Trimming took 0 bases from V and 6 from J, leaving 18 bases between them. The germline gives CDR1 SGHRS, CDR2 YFSETQ. The CDR3 runs 16 residues. The chain's CDR3 is CASSLEPQGNRDGYTF. DNA for the CDR3: TGCGCCAGCAGCTTGGAACCTCAGGGAAACAGAGATGGCTACACCTTC. Looking up the rest from reference TRBV5-1 and TRBJ1-2 gives the full variable domain: KAGVTQTPRYLIKTRGQQVTLSCSPISGHRSVSWYQQTPGQGLQFLFEYFSETQRNKGNFPGRFSGRQFSNSRSEMNVSTLELGDSALYLCASSLEPQGNRDGYTFGSGTRLTVV.

This clone was recorded only once. The chain has TRBV6-1 and TRBJ1-1; tentative D call: TRBD1 (5 bases). Trimming left V 1 base short and J 3 bases short, with 12 bases between. The CDR3 length is 15 residues. Germline V gene lookup returns CDR1 MNHNS and CDR2 SASEGT. CDR3: CASSEDWGRDTEAFF. As DNA, the CDR3 is TGTGCCAGCAGTGAAGACTGGGGCAGGGACACTGAAGCTTTCTTT.

The chain carries TRBV28 and TRBJ1-1; possible D gene TRBD1, 6 bases. The CDR3 consists of 14 residues. The V end was cut by 4 bases, the J end by 7 bases, with 16 bases between. Per germline, CDR1 MDHEN and CDR2 SYDVKM. The CDR3 DNA is TGTGCCAGCAGTTCAGAGGGGGTAATTTTTGAAGCTTTCTTT. This encodes CASSSEGVIFEAFF.